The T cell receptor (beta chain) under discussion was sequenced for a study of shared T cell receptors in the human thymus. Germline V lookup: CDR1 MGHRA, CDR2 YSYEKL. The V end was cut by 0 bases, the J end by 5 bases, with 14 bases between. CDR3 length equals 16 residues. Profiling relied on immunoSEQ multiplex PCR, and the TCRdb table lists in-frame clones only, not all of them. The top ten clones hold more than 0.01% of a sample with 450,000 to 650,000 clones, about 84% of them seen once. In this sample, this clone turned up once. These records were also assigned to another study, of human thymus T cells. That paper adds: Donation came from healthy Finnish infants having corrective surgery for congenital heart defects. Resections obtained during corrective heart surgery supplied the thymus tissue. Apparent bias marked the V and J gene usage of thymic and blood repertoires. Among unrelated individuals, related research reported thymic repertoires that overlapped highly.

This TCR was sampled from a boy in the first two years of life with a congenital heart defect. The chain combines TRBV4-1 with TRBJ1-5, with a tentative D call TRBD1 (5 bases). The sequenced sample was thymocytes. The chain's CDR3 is CASSQEGRGSDQPQHF. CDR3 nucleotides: TGCGCCAGCAGCCAAGAAGGGAGGGGATCGGATCAGCCCCAGCATTTT.